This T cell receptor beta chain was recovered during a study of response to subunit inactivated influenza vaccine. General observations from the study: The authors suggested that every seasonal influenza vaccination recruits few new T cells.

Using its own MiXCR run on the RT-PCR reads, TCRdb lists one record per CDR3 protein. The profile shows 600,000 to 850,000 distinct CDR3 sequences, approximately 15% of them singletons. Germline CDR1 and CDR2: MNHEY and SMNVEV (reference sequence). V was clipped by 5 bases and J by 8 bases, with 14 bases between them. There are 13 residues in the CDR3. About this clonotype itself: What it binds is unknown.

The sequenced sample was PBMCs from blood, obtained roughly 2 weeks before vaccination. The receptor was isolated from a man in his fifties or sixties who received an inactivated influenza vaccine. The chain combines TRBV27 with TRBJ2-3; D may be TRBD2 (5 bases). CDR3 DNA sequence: TGTGCCAGCAGTCCACCAGGACTTAGTACGCAGTATTTT. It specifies CASSPPGLSTQYF.